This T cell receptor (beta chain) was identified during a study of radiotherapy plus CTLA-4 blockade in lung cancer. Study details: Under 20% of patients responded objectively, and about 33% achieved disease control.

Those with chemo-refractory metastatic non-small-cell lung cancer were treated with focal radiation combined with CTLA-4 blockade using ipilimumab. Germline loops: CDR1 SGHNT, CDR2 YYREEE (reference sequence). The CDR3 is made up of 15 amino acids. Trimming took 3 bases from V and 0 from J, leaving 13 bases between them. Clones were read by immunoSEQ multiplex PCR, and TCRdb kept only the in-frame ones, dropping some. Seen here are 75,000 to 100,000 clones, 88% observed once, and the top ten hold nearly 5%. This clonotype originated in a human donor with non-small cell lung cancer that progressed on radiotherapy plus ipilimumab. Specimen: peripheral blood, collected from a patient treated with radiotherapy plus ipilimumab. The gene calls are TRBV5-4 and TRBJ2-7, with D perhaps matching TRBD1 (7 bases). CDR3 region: CASSSSGGSSYEQYF. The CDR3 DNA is TGTGCCAGCAGCTCCTCAGGGGGGAGCTCCTACGAGCAGTACTTC.